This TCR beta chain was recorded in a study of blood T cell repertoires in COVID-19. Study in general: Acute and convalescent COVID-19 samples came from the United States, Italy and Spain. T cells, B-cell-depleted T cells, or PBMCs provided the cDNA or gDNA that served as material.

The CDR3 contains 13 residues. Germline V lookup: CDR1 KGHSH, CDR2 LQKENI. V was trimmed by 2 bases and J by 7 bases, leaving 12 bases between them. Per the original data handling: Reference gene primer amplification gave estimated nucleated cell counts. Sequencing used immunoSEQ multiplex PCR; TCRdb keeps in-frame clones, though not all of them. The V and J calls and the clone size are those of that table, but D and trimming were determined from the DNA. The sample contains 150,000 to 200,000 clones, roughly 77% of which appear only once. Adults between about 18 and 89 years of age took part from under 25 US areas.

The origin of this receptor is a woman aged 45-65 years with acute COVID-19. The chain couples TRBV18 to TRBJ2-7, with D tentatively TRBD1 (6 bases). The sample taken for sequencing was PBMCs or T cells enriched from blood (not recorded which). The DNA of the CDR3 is TGTGCCAGCTCACCAGGTCTGACAGGTGAGCAGTACGTC. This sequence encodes CASSPGLTGEQYV.